This T cell receptor beta chain appears in the sequencing data of a study of graft-versus-host responses after intestinal transplantation (dated by TCRdb to about 2021). With respect to the entire study: Recipients received multivisceral, liver-intestinal, or isolated intestinal transplants. Rather than going through the commercial service, samples from a few later patients were sequenced in-house on an Illumina MiSeq and processed with MiXCR. All recipients received anti-thymocyte globulin induction followed by maintenance tacrolimus and steroids for approximately 3 years. Graft-versus-host and host-versus-graft alloreactive T cell clones were tracked in the graft, circulation and bone marrow after intestinal transplantation using bulk TCR-beta CDR3 sequencing. A cohort of some 24 intestinal transplant recipients, including one retransplant, was enrolled, and a few patients lacking pretransplant specimens were excluded. Alloreactive clones were identified by sequencing pre-transplant mixed lymphocyte reaction products and comparing these products with unstimulated pre-transplant donor and recipient T cells. A peak of at least 4% donor T cells among recipient peripheral blood mononuclear cells was the definition used for donor T cell macrochimerism. What the authors observed across the whole study: High GvH to HvG T cell clonal ratios were observed in the allografts of patients with donor T cell macrochimerism. GvH clones turned up in recipient bone marrow, with some appearing earlier in ileal mucosa or blood, a pattern consistent with an intestinal mucosal origin. Conclusions were limited by the relatively low number and heterogeneity of intestinal transplant patients. Early after transplant, peak levels of circulating GvH clones were found to be associated with declines in HvG clones.

This clone was detected only once. There is no known antigen for this receptor. No quality values exist for individual bases; no much larger clone is one base distant. The sample's time point label, decoded: cells obtained before transplantation from donor or recipient. CD3+CD4+ and CD3+CD8+ populations were FACS-sorted from unstimulated pre-transplant donor and recipient cells taken from spleen or lymph nodes. Library generation was performed with the immunoSEQ multiplex PCR assay. For most patients, genomic DNA was isolated using the Qiagen DNeasy Blood and Tissue Kit and was shipped frozen to Adaptive Biotechnologies for TCR sequencing. For most patients, genomic DNA was subjected to high-throughput TCR-beta CDR3 sequencing by Adaptive Biotechnologies. On the authors' methods: Adaptive's ImmunoSEQ software was the source of the TCR sequencing data for roughly 19 patients, while a few other patients were processed with MiXCR and VDJtools. To correct CD4 versus CD8 sorting errors, any sequence found in both subsets at a frequency ratio below 5:1 was removed. CDR3 nucleotide sequences shared between donor and recipient were removed because the origin of such sequences could not be assigned. To be classed as alloreactive, a clone needed at least 2-fold expansion over unstimulated cells and a minimum CFSE-low frequency of 0.002% (template counts) or 0.001% (read counts). A clone was considered mappable if detected in the sequenced pre-transplant spleen, lymph node, or MLR CFSE-low populations of the donor or recipient. Cumulative frequency of alloreactive clones was calculated as a percentage of all sequences weighted by copy number. TCRdb carries this immuneACCESS record with in-frame sequences only. Its versions omit some clonotypes, under half of them owing to an unresolved V gene in the studies checked, with the rest unexplained. The V and J calls and clone size were taken over from that table, and D and trimming were inferred from the DNA. The sample yields 65,000 to 100,000 clones; around 93% were counted once. The ten most abundant clones make up roughly 0.37% of the sample.

The CDR3, cysteine through phenylalanine, is 14 amino acids long. Left in the record is the CDR3 DNA by itself, 42 bases read in frame from the first base. Trimmed from V: 5 bases; trimmed from J: 8 bases; junction bases lacking a gene match: 9. The germline V gene (reference sequence) yields LNHDA for CDR1 and SQIVND for CDR2. This sequence originates from a human donor who was the organ donor for an intestinal transplant. This sequence uses TRBV19 and TRBJ1-2, and TRBD1 matches 9 of the central bases. Specimen: unstimulated CD8+ T cells sorted from spleen or lymph node cells, collected before transplant. CDR3 region: CASSSRDRAQGYTF. Read as DNA, the sequence is TGTGCCAGTAGTTCTCGGGACAGGGCACAAGGCTACACCTTC.